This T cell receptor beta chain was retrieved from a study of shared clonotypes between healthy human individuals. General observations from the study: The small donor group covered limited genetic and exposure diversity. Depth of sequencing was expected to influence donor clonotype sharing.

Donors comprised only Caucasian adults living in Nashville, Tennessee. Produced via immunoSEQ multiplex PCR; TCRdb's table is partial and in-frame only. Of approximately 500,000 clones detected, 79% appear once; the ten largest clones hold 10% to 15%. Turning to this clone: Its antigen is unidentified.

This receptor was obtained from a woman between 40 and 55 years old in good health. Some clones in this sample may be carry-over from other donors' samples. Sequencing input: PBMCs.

CDR3 sequence (DNA): TGCGCCAGCAGTGGGGCAGGGTTGACTGAAGCTTTCTTT. Residues: CASSGAGLTEAFF. The chain employs TRBV10-2 and TRBJ1-1; possibly TRBD1 for D (5 bases). The ends were cut back, 4 bases at V and 5 bases at J, with 11 bases in the middle. Germline lookup yields CDR1 WSHSY and CDR2 SAAADI. The CDR3 has 13 amino acids.